This T cell receptor beta chain was identified during a study of blood T cell repertoires in COVID-19. Overall study context: Sites in the United States, Italy and Spain provided acute and convalescent COVID-19 samples.

The length of the CDR3 is 16 residues. Germline CDR1 is SGHNT and CDR2 is YENEEA. Trimming took off 5 bases at V and 2 bases at J, with 19 bases between the two ends. Profiling relied on immunoSEQ multiplex PCR, and the TCRdb table lists in-frame clones only, not all of them. The sample contains about 480,000 clones, 85% to 90% of which appear only once. V gene TRBV11-3 combines with J gene TRBJ2-7; a possible D gene is TRBD2 (5 bases). This receptor was taken from a man in his late teens or twenties with COVID-19, enrolled during active disease. The material sequenced was peripheral blood. CDR3 in amino acids: CASSQPPEGLPYEQYF. The CDR3 nucleotides read TGTGCCAGCAGCCAGCCCCCCGAGGGTCTTCCCTACGAGCAGTACTTC.